The rows below give T cell receptor beta chains drawn from one sample of a study of metastatic and nonmetastatic thyroid tumors. TCRdb recomputed clones from the PCR reads via MiXCR. This table holds fewer than 15,000 clones, 25% to 30% found once. Sequenced sample: tumor tissue. These receptors all come from a male donor with papillary thyroid cancer or a benign thyroid nodule (not recorded which). Some clones in this sample may be carry-over from other donors' samples. Each CDR3 is given with its conserved first and last residue. D genes are given only for firm matches. Size is stated for part of the rows, as once, few or many counts, or as a class when the clone is expanded.

clone size	D gene	V gene	J gene	CDR3 protein	CDR3 DNA
medium-sized	-	TRBV6-5	TRBJ1-1	CASSSRIGNTEAFF	TGTGCCAGCAGTTCTCGTATTGGAAACACTGAAGCTTTCTTT
many	-	TRBV20-1	TRBJ2-7	CSARQGIGYEQYF	TGCAGTGCTAGGCAGGGAATAGGCTACGAGCAGTACTTC
many	-	TRBV4-2	TRBJ2-5	CASSQDRGMAQETQYF	TGTGCCAGCAGCCAAGATAGGGGGATGGCACAAGAGACCCAGTACTTC
many	-	TRBV6-1	TRBJ1-1	CASSERESNTEAFF	TGTGCCAGCAGTGAGAGGGAGAGTAACACTGAAGCTTTCTTT
many	-	TRBV28	TRBJ1-1	CASSFPGGAFF	TGTGCCAGCAGTTTTCCCGGGGGAGCTTTCTTT
many	-	TRBV6-1	TRBJ2-5	CASIGQGKETQYF	TGTGCCAGCATAGGGCAGGGGAAAGAGACCCAGTACTTC
-	TRBD2	TRBV6-5	TRBJ2-3	CASSYFGLAGEGADTQYF	TGTGCCAGCAGTTACTTTGGACTAGCGGGAGAAGGTGCAGATACGCAGTATTTT
-	-	TRBV13	TRBJ2-7	CASSRSPYEQYF	TGTGCCAGCAGCAGATCACCCTACGAGCAGTACTTC
many	TRBD2	TRBV7-6	TRBJ2-7	CASSLAQTSGGSEQYF	TGTGCCAGCAGCTTAGCGCAGACTAGCGGGGGAAGCGAGCAGTACTTC
many	-	TRBV5-6	TRBJ2-3	CASSFLLRGAWDTQYF	TGTGCCAGCAGCTTTCTACTTCGGGGGGCGTGGGATACGCAGTATTTT
few	TRBD2	TRBV12-3/TRBV12-4	TRBJ2-1	CASNIYRLAGPTNEQFF	TGTGCCAGCAATATCTACCGCCTAGCGGGACCCACCAATGAGCAGTTCTTC
many	TRBD1	TRBV6-1	TRBJ2-3	CASSEATGADTQYF	TGTGCCAGCAGTGAAGCGACAGGGGCAGATACGCAGTATTTT
-	-	TRBV6-4	TRBJ1-5	CATSESGEVRSAPAF	TGTGCCACCAGTGAGTCAGGCGAAGTGAGATCAGCCCCAGCATTT
few	TRBD1	TRBV6-5	TRBJ2-7	CASSYGQGWAYEQYF	TGTGCCAGCAGTTACGGACAGGGGTGGGCCTACGAGCAGTACTTC
-	-	TRBV20-1	TRBJ2-2	CTCGTGELFF	TGCACCTGCGGCACCGGGGAGCTGTTTTTT
-	-	TRBV6-4	TRBJ2-7	CASSYRWAEGSYEQYF	TGTGCCAGCAGTTACAGGTGGGCCGAGGGCTCCTACGAGCAGTACTTC
-	-	TRBV18	TRBJ1-5	CASSLGQNQPQHF	TGTGCCAGCTCACTGGGACAAAATCAGCCCCAGCATTTT
many	-	TRBV11-1	TRBJ2-5	CASSFGHGETQYF	TGTGCCAGCAGCTTCGGCCATGGGGAGACCCAGTACTTC
many	-	TRBV5-4	TRBJ1-1	CASTKSPMNTEAFF	TGTGCCAGCACCAAAAGTCCCATGAACACTGAAGCTTTCTTT
many	TRBD2	TRBV30	TRBJ2-7	CAWSSLAGYEQYF	TGTGCCTGGAGTTCTCTAGCGGGGTACGAGCAGTACTTC
-	TRBD1	TRBV6-1	TRBJ1-2	CASSEGTGGNYGYTF	TGTGCCAGCAGTGAGGGGACAGGGGGCAACTATGGCTACACCTTC
many	-	TRBV24-1	TRBJ2-3	CATSANLVADTQYF	TGTGCCACCAGCGCCAACCTCGTGGCAGATACGCAGTATTTT
-	-	TRBV7-2	TRBJ2-7	CASSRHSDWGYEHYF	TGTGCCAGCAGCCGCCACTCCGACTGGGGATACGAGCACTACTTC
many	TRBD2	TRBV18	TRBJ2-5	CASSPRLADEETQYF	TGTGCCAGCTCCCCCCGACTAGCGGATGAAGAGACCCAGTACTTC
many	-	TRBV11-2	TRBJ1-5	CASSLEVRGGNQPQHF	TGTGCCAGCAGCTTAGAGGTTCGGGGGGGAAATCAGCCCCAGCATTTT
-	-	TRBV28	TRBJ2-1	CASTTDSYNEQFF	TGTGCCAGCACAACGGATTCCTACAATGAGCAGTTCTTC